The T cell receptor beta chain under discussion was sequenced for a study of Ad26.COV2.S vaccination and SARS-CoV-2 variants. Specified treatment: around 19 received Ad26.COV2.S at low or high dose, single or two shots; 5 received placebo; per-sample allocation not given. Samples came from day 63 after the first vaccine or placebo injection. The germline V gene encodes CDR1 MNHEY and CDR2 SVGEGT. The V end lost 4 bases, the J end lost 0 bases, and 12 bases lay between the germline ends. This CDR3 spans 15 amino acids. The table came from immunoSEQ multiplex PCR; TCRdb's copy has only in-frame clones and leaves some out. The repertoire holds under 550,000 clones, with 80% to 95% as singletons.

The sequences come from peripheral blood, collected in a trial of Ad26.COV2.S vaccine versus placebo. The TCR sequence derives from a person between 18 and 60 years old who received the Ad26.COV2.S COVID-19 vaccine or a placebo. The rearrangement uses TRBV6-2 or TRBV6-3 and TRBJ1-1, with D maybe TRBD1 (5 bases). The CDR3, as DNA: TGTGCCAGCAGTTCCCGAAGGGGTATGAACACTGAAGCTTTCTTT. Its protein product is CASSSRRGMNTEAFF.